These 23 T cell receptor beta chains came from one sample sequenced in a study of tumor-infiltrating lymphocytes in primary liver carcinoma. Unsorted whole blood yielded the blood RNA, and germline DNA was also extracted. Total RNA (about 500 ng) served as template for TCR beta cDNA synthesis primed by a constant-region primer. TCR beta libraries came from three nested multiplex PCR rounds using slightly modified ARM-PCR. Each of the first two PCR rounds ran approximately 10 cycles with TRBV1-TRBV30 forward and C-beta reverse primers. MiXCR was run by TCRdb on the multiplex PCR reads, yielding one entry per CDR3 protein. The sample yields 250,000 to 400,000 distinct CDR3 sequences, roughly 60% seen once. Specimen: peripheral blood. Receptors were obtained from a man aged 40-50 years with primary liver carcinoma and hepatitis B virus infection.

This sequence joins TRBV11-2 and TRBJ2-2, with 7 bases fitting TRBD1. After removal of 8 bases from V and 1 base from J, the junction contained 10 bases not matched to a gene. Germline lookup yields CDR1 SGHAT and CDR2 FQNNGV. There are 16 residues in the CDR3. The DNA of the CDR3 is TGTGCCAGCGGTTCATACAGGGGCCAGAACACCGGGGAGCTGTTTTTT. As protein: CASGSYRGQNTGELFF.

In its sample, this clonotype was seen a few times. This may come from a read error, since a much larger clone is one base off. The gene calls are TRBV29-1 and TRBJ2-1; D is possibly TRBD2 (6 bases). The CDR3 sequence is 11 residues long. Germline V CDR1 and CDR2: SQVTM, ANQGSEA. CDR3 sequence: CSGDFLDEQLF. CDR3 in DNA: TGCAGCGGGGACTTCCTCGATGAGCAGCTCTTC.

Worth noting for this clonotype: Sequence at one end of the junction differs from germline and may be a read error. The chain joins TRBV24-1 to TRBJ2-1; a possible D gene is TRBD2 (5 bases). The CDR3 has 16 residues. Germline CDR1 KGHDR, CDR2 SFDVKD. CDR3 loop: CATSDLEAPFGNEQFF. CDR3 sequence (DNA): TGTGCCACCAGTGATTTGGAGGCCCCCTTCGGGAATGAACAGTTCTTC.

This clonotype came up once. A single base separates this from a much larger clone, so it may be a read error. The chain links TRBV29-1 to TRBJ1-1, with D unresolved. Germline loops: CDR1 SQVTM, CDR2 ANQGSEA. This CDR3 spans 12 amino acids. The CDR3 region has the DNA TGCAGCGCGAACAACGGGGTGACTGAAGATTTCTTT. It specifies CSANNGVTEDFF.

On this clonotype: One junction end disagrees with the germline gene, perhaps due to a read error. The chain combines TRBV5-4 with TRBJ2-7; 9 bases match TRBD1. The CDR3 totals 14 residues. The germline CDR1 and CDR2 sequences are SGHNT and YYREEE (reference sequence). In DNA, the CDR3 is TGTGCCAGCAGCTTGGGTACAGGGGGCTACGAACAGTACTTC. It translates to CASSLGTGGYEQYF.

The genes are TRBV12-3 or TRBV12-4 and TRBJ2-3; TRBD2 agrees at 12 bases. With 6 bases clipped from V and 7 bases from J, the junction kept 8 bases outside the gene matches. The CDR3 consists of 15 residues. The CDR3 DNA reads as TGTGCCAGCAGAGAGACTAGCGGGAGCCCCAATACGCAGTATTTT. Encoded protein: CASRETSGSPNTQYF.

This clonotype was found many times. The chain combines TRBV6-2 or TRBV6-3 with TRBJ2-5; 7 positions match TRBD2. CDR3 length: 15 residues. Germline CDR1 reads MNHEY; CDR2 reads SVGEGT. After removal of 5 bases from V and 5 bases from J, the junction contained 11 bases not matched to a gene. CDR3 region: CASSPSAAGVETQYF. CDR3 sequence (DNA): TGTGCCAGCAGTCCCTCCGCGGCGGGGGTTGAGACCCAGTACTTC.

Comments on this clonotype: Its ends do not fully match the called genes, so a read error is possible. This chain uses TRBV30 with TRBJ2-1, with a weak D call TRBD2 (5 bases). CDR3 length equals 15 residues. The V gene's germline CDR1 is GTSNPN and CDR2 SVGIG (reference sequence). The CDR3 sequence: CARRPWRDMVNEPFF. CDR3 DNA: TGTGCCAGGAGGCCATGGAGAGACATGGTGAATGAGCCGTTCTTC.

This clonotype was found many times. The chain combines TRBV6-5 with TRBJ1-1, with a tentative D call TRBD1 (5 bases). The CDR3 has 15 amino acids. Germline V gene data show CDR1 as MNHEY and CDR2 as SVGAGI. V lost 5 bases, J lost 2 bases, and 15 bases lay in between. CDR3 nucleotide sequence: TGTGCCAGCAGTAACCGACGCCAGGGAAACACTGAAGCTTTCTTT. This translates into CASSNRRQGNTEAFF.

This clonotype occurred many times. The chain employs TRBV6-6 and TRBJ1-2, with unresolved D. Germline CDR1 MNHNY, CDR2 SVGAGI (reference sequence). This CDR3 spans 11 amino acids. The V end lost 10 bases, the J end lost 1 base, and 7 bases lay between the germline ends. Here the CDR3 DNA reads TGTGCCACCCAGGTTAACTATGGCTACACCTTC. Its protein is CATQVNYGYTF.

Worth noting for this clonotype: Its ends do not fully match the called genes, so a read error is possible. The chain joins TRBV29-1 to TRBJ2-2; D is uncertain. The V gene's germline CDR1 is SQVTM and CDR2 ANQGSEA. CDR3 length equals 13 residues. The CDR3 reads CSISRDNTVELFF. In nucleotides, the CDR3 is TGCAGCATCTCAAGGGATAACACCGTGGAGCTGTTTTTT.

Concerning this clonotype: The junction departs from germline at one end; a sequencing error may be responsible. The genes are TRBV6-1 and TRBJ2-7, with unresolved D. CDR3 length equals 14 residues. Per germline, CDR1 MNHNS and CDR2 SASEGT. The CDR3 coding sequence is TGTGCCAGCAGTGAGGCGAGTTTCTACTACGGGCAGTACTTC. This encodes CASSEASFYYGQYF.

A word on this clonotype: A single base separates this from a much larger clone, so it may be a read error. V usage is TRBV10-1 and J usage is TRBJ1-3, with D possibly being TRBD1 (6 bases). CDR3 size: 11 residues. Germline CDR1 is WNHNN and CDR2 is SYGVQD (reference sequence). CDR3 residues: CASKQGSTIYF. CDR3 coding DNA: TGCGCCAGCAAACAGGGAAGCACCATATATTTT.

Notes on this clonotype: A much larger clone differs by one base, so this may be a read error. The chain couples TRBV14 to TRBJ2-1, with TRBD2 as a possible D gene (5 bases). Per the germline V gene, CDR1 is SGHDN and CDR2 is FVKESK. The CDR3 is 15 residues long. V was trimmed by 0 bases and J by 9 bases, leaving 15 bases between them. The chain's CDR3 is CASSQEAVRVSEQFF. DNA of the CDR3: TGTGCCAGCAGCCAAGAGGCCGTGAGGGTTAGTGAGCAGTTCTTC.

Regarding this clonotype: The junction does not match germline at one end; this may be a read error. The genes are TRBV28 and TRBJ1-6; a possible D gene is TRBD1 (5 bases). This CDR3 has 15 amino acids. CDR1 is MDHEN, CDR2 SYDVKM, per germline. CDR3 DNA sequence: TGTGCCAGCACTCCTCATTCAGTGGGGGATTCACTCCTCCACTTT. It codes for CASTPHSVGDSLLHF.

A note on this clonotype: Germline and junction disagree at one end, which may indicate a read error. The chain couples TRBV7-9 to TRBJ2-3, with 7 positions matching TRBD1. This CDR3 has 17 amino acids. The V gene's germline CDR1 is SEHNR and CDR2 FQNEAQ (reference sequence). CDR3 sequence: CASSRDRDGFGTDTQYF. DNA for the CDR3: TGTGCCAGCAGCCGCGACAGGGACGGGTTCGGCACAGATACGCAATATTTT.

Comment on this clonotype: This may come from a read error, since a much larger clone is one base off. This rearrangement joins TRBV12-5 to TRBJ1-1; TRBD1 might be the D (6 bases). The CDR3 covers 14 residues. Trimming left V 7 bases short and J 2 bases short, with 14 bases between. Per the germline V gene, CDR1 is LGHNT and CDR2 is FRNRAP. CDR3 in amino acids: CASAGDTLNTEAFF. The CDR3 DNA sequence: TGTGCTAGTGCCGGGGACACTTTAAACACTGAAGCTTTCTTT.

The sample holds many counts of this clonotype. The V gene is TRBV12-3 or TRBV12-4, the J gene TRBJ1-1; D is uncertain. Deletions cut 5 bases from V and 2 bases from J, with 12 bases between. CDR3 length equals 14 residues. The CDR3 DNA reads TGTGCCAGCAGTACCCAGGATAGAAACACTGAAGCTTTCTTT. This translates into CASSTQDRNTEAFF.

The CDR3 DNA is TGTGCCAGCGAGGCTTACAATGAGCAGTTCTTC. Residues: CASEAYNEQFF. V usage is TRBV6-2 or TRBV6-3 and J usage is TRBJ2-1; D ambiguous. Germline V lookup: CDR1 MNHEY, CDR2 SVGEGT. Trimming left V 8 bases short and J 4 bases short, with 6 bases between. This CDR3 spans 11 amino acids.

This chain links TRBV29-1 with TRBJ2-3, with D possibly being TRBD1 (5 bases). This CDR3 is 17 amino acids long. With 7 bases removed from V and 8 bases from J, the gap between germline ends came to 31 bases. In germline, CDR1 is SQVTM, CDR2 ANQGSEA. The CDR3 DNA sequence: TGCAGCGCCCCGACAGCGTGGTCCCAAGGGTTGTCGGCTACGCAGTATTTT. It specifies CSAPTAWSQGLSATQYF.

Worth noting for this clonotype: A much larger clone differs from this one at a single base, so this may be a read error. V usage is TRBV29-1 and J usage is TRBJ2-7; TRBD1 aligns across 9 bases. This CDR3 is 14 amino acids long. Germline CDR1 SQVTM, CDR2 ANQGSEA. V dropped 8 bases and J dropped 4; count of bases not matched to a gene: 12. CDR3 nucleotide sequence: TGCAGCTTCGGAGAAACAGGGGGCTTTTACGAGCAGTACTTC. It translates to CSFGETGGFYEQYF.

Worth noting for this clonotype: A much larger clonotype is one base distant, so this may be a read error. The chain uses TRBV12-3 or TRBV12-4 and TRBJ2-1; D is perhaps TRBD2 (5 bases). The CDR3 spans 16 residues. The CDR3 DNA follows: TGTTCCAGCAGAACTAGAGGCAGGAGCTCCTACAATGAGCAGTTCTTC. Translation: CSSRTRGRSSYNEQFF.

For this clonotype: The junction departs from the called germline gene at one end, perhaps through a read error. The chain links TRBV29-1 to TRBJ2-1; weak D call: TRBD2 (6 bases). This CDR3 spans 13 amino acids. Germline CDR1 is SQVTM and CDR2 is ANQGSEA. The chain's CDR3 is CSDARDFTREQHF. The CDR3 DNA reads TGCAGCGACGCCCGGGACTTCACGAGGGAGCAGCACTTC.